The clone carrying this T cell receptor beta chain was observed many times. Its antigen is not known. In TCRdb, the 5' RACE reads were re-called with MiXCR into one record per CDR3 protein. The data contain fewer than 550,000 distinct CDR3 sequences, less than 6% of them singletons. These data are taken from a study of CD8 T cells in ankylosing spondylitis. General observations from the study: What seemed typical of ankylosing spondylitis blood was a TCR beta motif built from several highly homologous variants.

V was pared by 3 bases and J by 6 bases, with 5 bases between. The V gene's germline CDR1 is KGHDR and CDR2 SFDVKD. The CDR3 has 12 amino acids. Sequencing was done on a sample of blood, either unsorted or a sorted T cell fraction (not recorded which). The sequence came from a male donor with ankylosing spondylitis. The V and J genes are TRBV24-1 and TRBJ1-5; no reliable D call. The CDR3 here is CATSDGGQPQHF. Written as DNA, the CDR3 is TGTGCCACCAGTGATGGAGGTCAGCCCCAGCATTTT.